This TCR beta chain derives from a study of OX40 agonist ivuxolimab in advanced cancers. Background on the study: Three patients, one with hepatocellular carcinoma and two with cutaneous melanoma, achieved partial responses. Study-level results: It was not determined which antigens were specifically recognized by the peripheral T cells that had undergone clonal expansion.

TCRdb keeps only in-frame clones here, not all; method: immunoSEQ multiplex PCR. This table holds about 67,000 clones, 91% found once. Note on this clone: Its antigen is currently unknown.

Researchers took blood at baseline, on cycle 4 day 1, and on cycle 7 day 1. V shed 0 bases and J shed 3 bases, with 10 bases lying between them. Germline V gene sequence: CDR1 SGDLS, CDR2 YYNGEE. This CDR3 comprises 14 residues. This chain connects TRBV9 to TRBJ2-7; D remains ambiguous. The source of this sequence is an adult with an advanced solid tumor such as melanoma, head and neck, liver or kidney cancer. Here the sequenced sample was CD4+ or CD8+ T cells sorted from blood, taken in a trial of the OX40 agonist ivuxolimab. CDR3 protein: CASSVDPKGYEQYF. The CDR3, as DNA: TGTGCCAGCAGCGTAGACCCGAAGGGCTACGAGCAGTACTTC.